This T cell receptor beta chain was captured by sequencing in a study of cytomegalovirus exposure and HLA in healthy donors. Study outcomes and limitations: Some public TCRs appeared in many individuals, while most sequences were rare. In vitro testing confirmed a few CMV-associated chains as specific for CMV antigens. Researchers counted around 150 TCR beta chains as cytomegalovirus-associated. One later analysis, an examination of the approximately 120 validation repertoires, found that first-cohort TCR clusters tended to co-occur in them.

From germline, CDR1 is SGHTA and CDR2 FQGNSA. The CDR3 has 16 amino acids. Losses at the gene ends were 5 bases for V and 0 bases for J; bases not matched to a gene: 10. The protocol was immunoSEQ multiplex PCR, while the TCRdb copy is restricted to in-frame clones and leaves out a portion. The data contain 50,000 to 80,000 clones, roughly 94% of them seen just once; the ten biggest clones take up roughly 6%. Comment on this clone: Its antigen is still unknown.

Material for sequencing was PBMCs. J is TRBJ2-7 and V is TRBV7-2; 7 positions agree with TRBD2. The sequence derives from a woman younger than 35 in good health and CMV-seropositive. CDR3 nucleotide sequence: TGTGCCAGCAGCCCATCGAGCGGGGCTAGCTCCTACGAGCAGTACTTC. This sequence encodes CASSPSSGASSYEQYF.